Below are 15 T cell receptor beta chains sequenced from a single sample in a study of blood T cells in healthy people across ages. A second PCR, run for about 6 to 11 cycles, used a sample-barcoded 5' primer plus a J-beta primer mix. TCRdb fed the 5' RACE reads into MiXCR, producing one record per CDR3 protein. The repertoire holds under 950,000 distinct CDR3 sequences, approximately 21% seen once, with around a fifth in the top ten. The sequenced sample was blood. The receptors were gathered from an older man in good health.

This clonotype was seen at least ten times. The chain joins TRBV12-3 or TRBV12-4 to TRBJ1-3, with 9 positions matching TRBD1. This CDR3 has 14 residues. Trimming took 6 bases from V and 0 from J; bases not matched to a gene: 0. The CDR3 DNA is TGTGCCAGCAGGACAGGGGGCTCTGGAAACACCATATATTTT. Translating gives CASRTGGSGNTIYF.

The chain links TRBV25-1 to TRBJ2-3; TRBD1 aligns across 8 bases. The J segment lost 4 bases and the V segment lost 1 base, leaving 7 bases of the junction unmatched. From germline, CDR1 is MGHDK and CDR2 SYGVNS. The CDR3 is 16 amino acids. The CDR3: CASSESLGQGPDTQYF. Here the CDR3 DNA reads TGTGCCAGCAGTGAATCCCTCGGACAGGGCCCAGATACGCAGTATTTT.

The CDR3: CSAGGQGLAKNIQYF. Here the CDR3 DNA reads TGCAGTGCGGGAGGACAGGGACTAGCCAAAAACATTCAGTACTTC. The rearrangement joins TRBV20-1 to TRBJ2-4; 8 bases line up with TRBD1. This CDR3 contains 15 residues. CDR1 and CDR2 (germline): DFQATT, SNEGSKA (reference sequence). V gave up 6 bases and J gave up 0 bases; unmatched junction bases: 7.

The chain has TRBV3-1 and TRBJ1-1, with a possible D match to TRBD1 (5 bases). Trimming removed 4 bases at V and 4 bases at J, with 16 bases between. Per germline, CDR1 LGHDT and CDR2 YNNKEL (reference sequence). This CDR3 spans 15 amino acids. In DNA, the CDR3 is TGTGCCAGCAGCCCCGGGGCCCCTAGGGTCACTGAAGCTTTCTTT. Translated: CASSPGAPRVTEAFF. Full variable domain (missing parts from reference TRBV3-1 and TRBJ1-1): DTAVSQTPKYLVTQMGNDKSIKCEQNLGHDTMYWYKQDSKKFLKIMFSYNNKELIINETVPNRFSPKSPDKAHLNLHINSLELGDSAVYFCASSPGAPRVTEAFFGQGTRLTVV.

This clonotype was counted between two and nine times. This chain uses TRBV29-1 with TRBJ1-4; weak D call: TRBD1 (5 bases). In germline, CDR1 is SQVTM, CDR2 ANQGSEA. The CDR3 loop spans 14 amino acids. Between the trimmed V and J ends, which lost 4 bases and 3 bases, there was a span of 12 bases. DNA of the CDR3: TGCAGCGTTGTCGCTGACAGCTCTAATGAAAAACTGTTTTTT. It specifies CSVVADSSNEKLFF.

This clonotype has only a few counts. The junction shows a germline mismatch at one end, possibly a read error. The V gene is TRBV3-1, the J gene TRBJ2-7; D is ambiguous. Germline V gene data show CDR1 as LGHDT and CDR2 as YNNKEL (reference sequence). This CDR3 has 13 amino acids. The DNA of the CDR3 is TGTGTCAGCAGCCAAGATCGGGCCTACGAGCAGTACTTC. It codes for CVSSQDRAYEQYF.

This chain links TRBV9 with TRBJ2-3; D is unresolved. Germline V lookup: CDR1 SGDLS, CDR2 YYNGEE. Trimming took off 0 bases at V and 3 bases at J, with 8 bases between the two ends. This CDR3 region has 14 residues. The CDR3 coding sequence is TGTGCCAGCAGCGTAGATCCTCGGACAGATACGCAGTATTTT. This gives the protein CASSVDPRTDTQYF. The full variable domain, with the rest looked up from reference TRBV9 and TRBJ2-3, is DSGVTQTPKHLITATGQRVTLRCSPRSGDLSVYWYQQSLDQGLQFLIQYYNGEERAKGNILERFSAQQFPDLHSELNLSSLELGDSALYFCASSVDPRTDTQYFGPGTRLTVL.

This clonotype was seen ten or more times. The rearrangement links TRBV28 to TRBJ1-4; perhaps TRBD1 as D (5 bases). Trimming pared 5 bases from V and 7 bases from J, leaving 17 bases between. This CDR3 has 15 residues. Germline-derived CDR1 and CDR2 are MDHEN and SYDVKM. The CDR3 here is CASSLPSEGTEKLFF. The DNA of the CDR3 is TGTGCCAGCAGTCTACCATCCGAGGGGACTGAAAAACTGTTTTTT.

This clonotype was seen a handful of times. The junction departs from germline at one end; a sequencing error may be responsible. The V call is TRBV20-1, the J call TRBJ2-3, with D perhaps TRBD1 (5 bases). CDR3 size: 12 residues. CDR1 is DFQATT, CDR2 SNEGSKA, per germline (reference sequence). The CDR3, as DNA: TGCAGTGCTAGTGTAGTAAGACAGACCCAGTACTTT. This gives the protein CSASVVRQTQYF.

The chain joins TRBV12-3 or TRBV12-4 to TRBJ1-4, with 7 bases lining up with TRBD1. The CDR3 has 15 residues. V shed 5 bases and J 0 bases; nucleotides not matched to a gene: 3. CDR3: CASSTQGPTNEKLFF. CDR3 nucleotide sequence: TGTGCCAGCAGTACACAGGGGCCAACTAATGAAAAACTGTTTTTT.

Only a few counts were recorded for this clonotype. This chain connects TRBV6-5 to TRBJ2-1, with 8 bases lining up with TRBD2. Germline V gene data show CDR1 as MNHEY and CDR2 as SVGAGI. The ends lost 5 bases at V and 0 bases at J; junction bases unmatched: 18. The CDR3 extends over 20 amino acids. This CDR3 reads CASSLLAGRRGATSYNEQFF. CDR3 nucleotide sequence: TGTGCCAGCAGTCTACTTGCGGGTAGGCGGGGGGCTACCTCCTACAATGAGCAGTTCTTC.

This clonotype showed up just a few times. This sequence joins TRBV20-1 and TRBJ2-3; D perhaps matches TRBD1 (6 bases). This CDR3 is built from 15 residues. Between the trimmed V and J ends, which lost 6 bases and 4 bases, there was a span of 20 bases. Germline V gene data show CDR1 as DFQATT and CDR2 as SNEGSKA (reference sequence). The CDR3 DNA reads as TGCAGTGCCAGCTCAGGGGCTGCTGGGGCAGATACGCAGTATTTT. Translation gives CSASSGAAGADTQYF.

This clonotype was observed a handful of times. The rearrangement links TRBV4-1 to TRBJ2-2; 8 bases fit TRBD2. The trim removed 0 bases at V and 2 bases at J, leaving 8 bases unmatched. The V gene's germline CDR1 is MGHRA and CDR2 YSYEKL. The CDR3 contains 18 residues. This CDR3 reads CASSQEGIAGFNTGELFF. CDR3 nucleotides: TGCGCCAGCAGCCAAGAGGGGATAGCGGGGTTCAACACCGGGGAGCTGTTTTTT.

V is TRBV20-1 and J is TRBJ1-1, with D uncertain. Trimming cost V 6 bases and J 10 bases, with 15 bases left between them. Germline V gene data show CDR1 as DFQATT and CDR2 as SNEGSKA (reference sequence). The CDR3 length is 11 residues. For the CDR3, the DNA is TGCAGTGCCGAGCCACCTGTGGGAGCTTTCTTT. Protein product: CSAEPPVGAFF.

The V gene is TRBV5-1, the J gene TRBJ2-3; no reliable D call. The CDR3 consists of 14 residues. CDR1 is SGHRS, CDR2 YFSETQ, per germline. V lost 2 bases and J lost 6, with 13 bases in between. CDR3 loop: CASSLPADSDTQYF. In DNA, the CDR3 is TGCGCCAGCAGCTTACCGGCAGATTCTGATACGCAGTATTTT.